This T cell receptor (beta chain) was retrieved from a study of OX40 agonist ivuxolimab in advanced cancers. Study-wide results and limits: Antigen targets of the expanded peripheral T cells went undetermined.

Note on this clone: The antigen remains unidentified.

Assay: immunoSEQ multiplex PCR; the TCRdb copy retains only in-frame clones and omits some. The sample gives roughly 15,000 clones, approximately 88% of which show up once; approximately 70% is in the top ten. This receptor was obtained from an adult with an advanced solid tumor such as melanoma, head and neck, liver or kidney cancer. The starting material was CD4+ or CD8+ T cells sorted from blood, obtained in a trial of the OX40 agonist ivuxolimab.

The CDR3 DNA follows: TGCAGCGTTCGGGATTTCTCCTACGAGCAGTACTTC. Translating it yields CSVRDFSYEQYF. This chain links TRBV29-1 with TRBJ2-7, with D perhaps matching TRBD2 (5 bases). CDR3 size: 12 residues. Trimming cost V 5 bases and J 0 bases, with 8 bases left between them. Germline loops: CDR1 SQVTM, CDR2 ANQGSEA.